This T cell receptor beta chain was retrieved from a study of T-cell memory formation after mild COVID-19. Germline CDR1 and CDR2: LGHNA and YNFKEQ. The trim removed 4 bases at V and 8 bases at J, leaving 7 bases unmatched. This CDR3 is built from 16 residues. A few counts support this clonotype. Its specificity is not known. TCRdb analysed the 5' RACE reads with MiXCR anew, one entry per CDR3 protein. Of 400,000 to 500,000 distinct CDR3 sequences listed, roughly 18% are singletons. Study-wide results and caveats: Clones shrinking from day 15 to 85 showed even CD4/CD8 mixes; later expanders tilted CD4+.

This TCR was sampled from a man aged 18 to 35 who had mild COVID-19 (a few samples of this study predate the infection). Cell type and time point are not known. This rearrangement joins TRBV4-2 to TRBJ2-4; TRBD2 aligns across 14 bases. The sample consisted of PBMCs or a T cell subset sorted from them (not recorded which). The CDR3 is CASSLGLAGGLDIQYF. The CDR3 nucleotides read TGTGCCAGCAGCCTCGGACTAGCGGGAGGTCTGGACATTCAGTACTTC.